This T cell receptor (beta chain) was sequenced in a study of OX40 agonist ivuxolimab in advanced cancers. Looking at the study overall: Enrolled patients in dose escalation had cancers that were hepatocellular carcinoma, melanoma, renal cell or head and neck cancer. Earlier anti-PD-1, anti-PD-L1 or anti-CTLA-4 therapy was permitted; about 38% had received some. Study-level findings and limits: CD4+ and CD8+ T cells in blood underwent clonal expansion by week 6 at 0.1 to 3.0 mg/kg.

A note on this clone: Its antigen remains unknown.

Produced via immunoSEQ multiplex PCR; TCRdb's table is partial and in-frame only. Of roughly 51,000 clones in the sample, around nine tenths were seen once. Trimming at V came to 5 bases and at J to 5 bases, leaving 5 bases not matched to a gene. This CDR3 is built from 16 residues. Germline V gene sequence: CDR1 SGHNT, CDR2 YYREEE (reference sequence). This sequence joins TRBV5-4 and TRBJ2-2; 14 bases line up with TRBD2. The sequence came from an adult with an advanced solid tumor such as melanoma, head and neck, liver or kidney cancer. Sequenced material: CD4+ or CD8+ T cells sorted from blood, taken in a trial of the OX40 agonist ivuxolimab. CDR3 in DNA: TGTGCCAGCAGGGCCGGGACTAGCGGGAGAACCGGGGAGCTGTTTTTT. Translated, it gives CASRAGTSGRTGELFF.